Listed here are 3 T cell receptor beta chains from one sample, sequenced in a study of T-cell memory formation after mild COVID-19. TCRdb analysed the 5' RACE reads with MiXCR anew, one entry per CDR3 protein. The table lists some 64,000 distinct CDR3 sequences, 9.3% of them singletons, with 0.95% to 1.3% in the top ten. Sequencing was done on a sample of PBMCs or a T cell subset sorted from them (not recorded which). These TCRs come from a man aged 18 to 29 who had mild COVID-19 (a few samples of this study predate the infection). Cell type and time point are not known.

This clonotype was seen a handful of times. The chain combines TRBV9 with TRBJ2-1, with D uncertain. The V gene's germline CDR1 is SGDLS and CDR2 YYNGEE. Between the trimmed V and J ends, which lost 4 bases and 7 bases, there was a span of 12 bases. The CDR3 length is 13 residues. As DNA, the CDR3 is TGTGCCAGCAGCCTCCCCTCCAGGAATGAGCAGTTCTTC. Translating gives CASSLPSRNEQFF.

This chain uses TRBV5-4 with TRBJ1-4; possible D gene TRBD1, 5 bases. The CDR3 contains 14 residues. Germline CDR1 and CDR2: SGHNT and YYREEE (reference sequence). Trimming took 4 bases from V and 8 from J, leaving 15 bases between them. CDR3 DNA: TGTGCCAGCAGCCTTCAGGGTTCTGGGGAAAAACTGTTTTTT. It codes for CASSLQGSGEKLFF. The full variable domain, completed using reference TRBV5-4 and TRBJ1-4, is ETGVTQSPTHLIKTRGQQVTLRCSSQSGHNTVSWYQQALGQGPQFIFQYYREEENGRGNFPPRFSGLQFPNYSSELNVNALELDDSALYLCASSLQGSGEKLFFGSGTQLSVL.

This sequence joins TRBV14 and TRBJ1-2; the D gene is possibly TRBD1 (6 bases). V was cut by 4 bases and J by 1 base, with 13 bases left in between. This CDR3 region has 15 residues. In germline, CDR1 is SGHDN, CDR2 FVKESK. This CDR3 is CASSRSGRGNYGYTF. CDR3 bases: TGTGCCAGCAGCCGGTCGGGCAGGGGTAACTATGGCTACACCTTC.